Following are 11 T cell receptor beta chains from one sample sequenced in a study of regulatory T cells in long-lasting Graves disease. CDR3 regions were amplified by Arm-PCR using iRepertoire HTBI primers to build TCR beta libraries. TCRdb reanalysed the multiplex PCR reads using MiXCR and keeps one entry per CDR3 protein. The sample records about 610,000 distinct CDR3 sequences, roughly 15% being singletons. This sample's time point: newly diagnosed GD, antithyroid drugs for less than 3 months. The TCR library was made from RNA that had been extracted from PBMCs in TRIzol. This sample also belongs to another study, concerning T cells in Graves' hyperthyroidism and ophthalmopathy.

The sample was peripheral blood mononuclear cells (PBMCs), taken at new diagnosis, from a patient treated with antithyroid drugs. The receptor source for this set is a man younger than 30 with Graves disease.

The genes are TRBV27 and TRBJ2-2; TRBD2 is a possible D gene (6 bases). CDR1 is MNHEY and CDR2 is SMNVEV in the germline V gene (reference sequence). The CDR3 has 15 amino acids. V dropped 6 bases and J dropped 6 bases, with 17 bases sitting between them. The CDR3 nucleotides are TGTGCCAGCAGGGGGACCGGGACTTTGGCCGGGGAGCTGTTTTTT. Translating it yields CASRGTGTLAGELFF.

This clonotype was recorded only once. This sequence joins TRBV4-1 and TRBJ1-1; no definite D call. The CDR3 covers 15 residues. V was clipped by 1 base and J by 0 bases, with 9 bases between them. Looked up from germline, CDR1 is MGHRA and CDR2 is YSYEKL. The CDR3 DNA reads as TGCGCCAGCAGCCAAGGTCGCCTAATGAACACTGAAGCTTTCTTT. Encoded protein: CASSQGRLMNTEAFF.

This clonotype was counted only a few times. The chain joins TRBV12-3 or TRBV12-4 to TRBJ2-7; D uncertain. Trimming took 3 bases from V and 3 from J, leaving 18 bases between them. The CDR3 extends over 16 amino acids. CDR3 bases: TGTGCCAGCAGTTTGGCCGTTCCCAGAATAAGCTACGAGCAGTACTTC. Translating it yields CASSLAVPRISYEQYF.

Comments on this clonotype: A much larger clone sits a single nucleotide away, making a read error possible. The genes are TRBV20-1 and TRBJ1-5, with 10 bases fitting TRBD1. With V trimmed by 6 bases and J by 9 bases, 8 bases remained unmatched. The length of the CDR3 is 13 residues. Per the germline V gene, CDR1 is DFQATT and CDR2 is SNEGSKA (reference sequence). The CDR3 DNA sequence: TGCAGTGCCTGGACAGGGGGGGGTCGGCCCCAGCATTTT. This sequence encodes CSAWTGGGRPQHF.

This clonotype was seen ten or more times. J is TRBJ2-1 and V is TRBV12-3 or TRBV12-4, with 12 bases identical to TRBD2. The CDR3 spans 14 residues. V lost 8 bases and J lost 9; bases outside the gene matches: 8. In nucleotides, the CDR3 is TGTGCCAGCCAGACTACTAGCGGGAGGAGTGAGCAGTTCTTC. It is translated as CASQTTSGRSEQFF.

This clonotype was seen ten or more times. This rearrangement joins TRBV20-1 to TRBJ2-5, with 7 nucleotides matching TRBD2. CDR1 and CDR2 (germline): DFQATT, SNEGSKA (reference sequence). V lost 4 bases and J lost 4; bases outside the gene matches: 6. The CDR3 contains 13 residues. In DNA form, the CDR3 reads TGCAGTGCTATGGCGGGAGAACGAGAGACCCAGTACTTC. Its protein product is CSAMAGERETQYF.

As DNA, the CDR3 is TGTGCCAGCTGGAGGGACCGTACATTCTTACCCCTCCACTTT. Its protein product is CASWRDRTFLPLHF. The chain employs TRBV2 and TRBJ1-6; TRBD1 might be the D (5 bases). Deletions cut 8 bases from V and 12 bases from J, with 20 bases between. The CDR3 extends over 14 amino acids. Germline V gene lookup returns CDR1 SNHLY and CDR2 FYNNEI.

Many counts were recorded for this clonotype. The V gene is TRBV2, the J gene TRBJ2-2; D gene ambiguous. V lost 3 bases and J lost 3, with 2 bases in between. This CDR3 contains 12 residues. Germline V gives CDR1 SNHLY, CDR2 FYNNEI. The CDR3 is CASSDDTGELFF. The CDR3 region has the DNA TGTGCCAGCAGTGACGACACCGGGGAGCTGTTTTTT.

In its sample, this clonotype was seen many times. This chain connects TRBV12-3 or TRBV12-4 to TRBJ2-1; 9 bases fit TRBD1. The V segment lost 6 bases and the J segment 8 bases; nucleotides outside the gene matches: 11. The CDR3 has 15 amino acids. The CDR3 nucleotides read TGTGCCAGCAGCCACTCCGGGACAGGGACCGATGAGCAGTTCTTC. This translates into CASSHSGTGTDEQFF.

DNA for the CDR3: TGTGCCAGCAGCCAGACTAGCGGGAGGGTCGGTGAGCAGTTCTTC. Its translation: CASSQTSGRVGEQFF. The V gene is TRBV7-6, the J gene TRBJ2-1; TRBD2 matches at 14 bases. CDR1 is SGHVS and CDR2 is FNYEAQ in the germline V gene. The CDR3 is 15 amino acids. V trimming: 5 bases; J trimming: 9 bases; junction bases outside the gene matches: 6.

This clonotype has only a few counts. The chain recombines TRBV6-9 with TRBJ2-1, with 7 bases identical to TRBD1. V trimming: 3 bases; J trimming: 10 bases; junction bases outside the gene matches: 12. Germline V gives CDR1 MNHGY, CDR2 SVAAGI. The CDR3 length is 15 residues. The CDR3 coding sequence is TGTGCCAGCAGTTACTCCGGGACAGAGCTCTACGAGCAGTTCTTC. It is translated as CASSYSGTELYEQFF.